Here is one T cell receptor beta chain with its context. This record comes from a study of control samples from healthy donors and cancer patients. From germline, CDR1 is SGHNT and CDR2 YYREEE (reference sequence). The V gene lost 5 bases and the J gene lost 5 bases, with 22 bases spanning the gap. The CDR3 runs 16 residues. Data came from immunoSEQ multiplex PCR; TCRdb stores just in-frame clones and leaves some out. This table holds some 90,000 clones, 90% to 95% found once. The sequence came from a woman in her 30s in good health. The rearrangement joins TRBV5-4 to TRBJ2-5, with a possible D match to TRBD2 (6 bases). The sequencing sample was made of blood. CDR3 DNA sequence: TGTGCCAGCAGTTCCCGACTAGGTGGAGCGCGGGAGACCCAGTACTTC. It yields the protein CASSSRLGGARETQYF.